This TCR beta chain appears in the sequencing data of a study of shared clonotypes between healthy human individuals. Study outcomes and limitations: Generally, estimated richness proved larger in naive subsets than it did in memory subsets. What rarefaction showed was incomplete sorted-subset sequencing despite large depth.

Each sample came from a Caucasian adult donor living in Nashville, Tennessee. This CDR3 has 15 amino acids. Germline CDR1 reads MDHEN; CDR2 reads SYDVKM. Trimming took off 6 bases at V and 2 bases at J, with 16 bases between the two ends. Of note for this clone: Its antigen remains unidentified.

TCRdb's copy holds only in-frame clones and misses some; the assay was immunoSEQ multiplex PCR. This sample yields 2 million to 2.5 million clones, of which 95% are seen a single time; less than 0.15% belongs to the top ten. This chain uses TRBV28 with TRBJ1-1; D is uncertain. The receptor was isolated from a man aged 18-30 years in good health. Sequencing used naive CD4+ T cells sorted from blood. The subset was: CD45RA+ positively selected. This CDR3 reads CASRTRQVSNTEAFF. CDR3 bases: TGTGCCAGCAGGACCCGCCAGGTTTCAAACACTGAAGCTTTCTTT.